This T cell receptor (beta chain) originates from a study of cytomegalovirus exposure and HLA in healthy donors. General study points: In a later analysis, V- and J-gene trimming of beta chains associated with a DCLRE1C missense variant, replicated independently. Later analysis showed TCR association rates varying by HLA locus, highest for DRB1 and lowest for HLA-C. Investigators reported 150 to 200 TCR beta chains as tied to cytomegalovirus. It is likely that the observed cluster of highly shared sequence variants was a sequencing artifact.

The PCR was carried out with 60 Vbeta primers and 13 Jbeta primers. Only in-frame clones appear in the TCRdb table, and some are missing; sequencing was by immunoSEQ multiplex PCR. The data contain 130,000 to 150,000 clones, around 77% of them singletons. The CDR3 covers 13 residues. Germline trimming cut 4 bases from V and 8 bases from J; bases unmatched to any gene: 2. From germline, CDR1 is SGHNT and CDR2 YYREEE (reference sequence). Notes on this clone: Its antigen is undetermined.

The chain links TRBV5-4 to TRBJ1-6, with 8 bases identical to TRBD1. Specimen: PBMCs. The sequence was obtained from a woman in her thirties or forties in good health and CMV-seropositive. DNA for the CDR3: TGTGCCAGCAGCCCGGACAGGGATTCACCCCTCCACTTT. Translating gives CASSPDRDSPLHF.